The 20 T cell receptor beta chains presented below share a single source sample, sequenced in a study of blood T cell repertoires in COVID-19. Measured with immunoSEQ multiplex PCR; TCRdb has only the in-frame clones, and not every one. The data show about 72,000 clones, around nine tenths seen once. Material: peripheral blood. The receptors were sampled from a woman aged 55-70 years with acute or convalescent COVID-19.

In this sample, this clone turned up once. V is TRBV15 and J is TRBJ2-5; D perhaps matches TRBD1 (6 bases). The CDR3 contains 16 residues. The V end was cut by 2 bases, the J end by 1 base, with 14 bases between. CDR1 and CDR2 (germline): LNHNV, YYDKDF (reference sequence). The chain's CDR3 is CATSRPGQTGQETQYF. The CDR3 DNA reads TGTGCCACCAGCAGACCGGGACAAACGGGCCAAGAGACCCAGTACTTC. Full variable domain (outside the CDR3, taken from reference TRBV15 and TRBJ2-5): DAMVIQNPRYQVTQFGKPVTLSCSQTLNHNVMYWYQQKSSQAPKLLFHYYDKDFNNEADTPDNFQSRRPNTSFCFLDIRSPGLGDTAMYLCATSRPGQTGQETQYFGPGTRLLVL.

The J gene is TRBJ2-1, the V gene TRBV18, with D tentatively TRBD1 (6 bases). V was cut by 1 base and J by 10 bases, with 8 bases left in between. Germline assignment: CDR1 KGHSH and CDR2 LQKENI. The CDR3 has 12 residues. Here the CDR3 DNA reads TGTGCCAGCTCACCACGCAGGGGAGAGCAGTTCTTC. It specifies CASSPRRGEQFF.

This chain uses TRBV5-1 with TRBJ2-3, with 12 nucleotides matching TRBD2. The V gene end was trimmed by 4 bases and the J gene end by 7 bases; junction bases not matched to a gene: 10. Germline V gives CDR1 SGHRS, CDR2 YFSETQ. This CDR3 contains 16 residues. The CDR3 region has the DNA TGCGCCAGCAGCCCGACTAGCGGGGGCGTACAGAATACGCAGTATTTT. Its protein is CASSPTSGGVQNTQYF.

This clone appeared a few times. The V call is TRBV10-3, the J call TRBJ2-7, with 10 bases lining up with TRBD1. The germline CDR1 and CDR2 sequences are ENHRY and SYGVKD. Trimming took 7 bases from V and 6 from J; bases not matched to a gene: 12. The CDR3 runs to 15 residues. The CDR3 region has the DNA TGTGCCATCACCGCTGAACCGGGACAGGGGACCGAGCAGTACTTC. Protein: CAITAEPGQGTEQYF.

V usage is TRBV12-3 or TRBV12-4 and J usage is TRBJ1-1; no definite D call. The CDR3 length is 12 residues. The V gene lost 8 bases and the J gene lost 3 bases, with 10 bases spanning the gap. Written as DNA, the CDR3 is TGTGCCAGCTCCGTGAGGGACACTGAAGCTTTCTTT. This encodes CASSVRDTEAFF.

V usage is TRBV6-2 or TRBV6-3 and J usage is TRBJ2-2; D is possibly TRBD2 (6 bases). Germline CDR1 MNHEY, CDR2 SVGEGT. The CDR3 extends over 16 amino acids. Trimming took 7 bases from V and 5 from J, leaving 20 bases between them. The CDR3 region is CASIPSDALRTGELFF. As DNA, the CDR3 is TGTGCCAGCATCCCTAGCGATGCACTACGGACCGGGGAGCTGTTTTTT.

V and J are TRBV9 and TRBJ1-3; 9 bases are shared with TRBD1. Germline CDR1 is SGDLS and CDR2 is YYNGEE. The V gene end was trimmed by 3 bases and the J gene end by 2 bases; junction bases not matched to a gene: 9. The CDR3 loop spans 17 amino acids. CDR3 protein: CASSGPRTGVPGNTIYF. The CDR3 coding sequence is TGTGCCAGCAGCGGACCCCGGACAGGGGTCCCTGGAAACACCATATATTTT.

This chain links TRBV2 with TRBJ1-1; 8 nucleotides line up with TRBD1. This CDR3 is built from 14 residues. Germline V gives CDR1 SNHLY, CDR2 FYNNEI. Trimming cost V 5 bases and J 6 bases; bases outside gene matches: 8. CDR3 DNA: TGTGCCAGCAGTACAGGGGGTAGGTTCGCTGAAGCTTTCTTT. As protein: CASSTGGRFAEAFF.

This chain joins TRBV18 and TRBJ2-1; TRBD2 might be the D (6 bases). The CDR3 has 13 residues. Germline assignment: CDR1 KGHSH and CDR2 LQKENI. Trimming pared 3 bases from V and 7 bases from J, leaving 10 bases between. As DNA, the CDR3 is TGTGCCAGCTCACCCGGGACTCCTAATGAGCAGTTCTTC. Protein sequence: CASSPGTPNEQFF.

In nucleotides, the CDR3 is TGTGCCAGCAGCCCGACCCAGGGATCGGGTGGCTACACCTTC. It translates to CASSPTQGSGGYTF. The chain joins TRBV7-9 to TRBJ1-2; maybe TRBD1 (5 bases). V shed 5 bases and J shed 7 bases, with 17 bases lying between them. Looked up from germline, CDR1 is SEHNR and CDR2 is FQNEAQ (reference sequence). The CDR3 loop spans 14 amino acids.

Only one count was recorded for this clone. This chain connects TRBV6-5 to TRBJ2-5, with 7 bases that match TRBD2. The V gene's germline CDR1 is MNHEY and CDR2 SVGAGI. V trimming: 6 bases; J trimming: 5 bases; junction bases outside the gene matches: 6. This CDR3 is 13 amino acids long. In DNA, the CDR3 is TGTGCCAGCAGCGCAGCGGGGTATGAGACCCAGTACTTC. The encoded protein is CASSAAGYETQYF.

The V gene is TRBV5-1, the J gene TRBJ1-1, with no clear D. V was clipped by 1 base and J by 1 base, with 8 bases between them. The V gene's germline CDR1 is SGHRS and CDR2 YFSETQ. This CDR3 comprises 14 residues. CDR3 loop: CASSLLGGNTEAFF. The CDR3 DNA sequence: TGCGCCAGCAGCTTGTTAGGCGGGAACACTGAAGCTTTCTTT. Combining the CDR3 with reference TRBV5-1 and TRBJ1-1 gives the whole variable domain KAGVTQTPRYLIKTRGQQVTLSCSPISGHRSVSWYQQTPGQGLQFLFEYFSETQRNKGNFPGRFSGRQFSNSRSEMNVSTLELGDSALYLCASSLLGGNTEAFFGQGTRLTVV.

A few counts support this clone. The V and J genes are TRBV6-4 and TRBJ1-5; D is ambiguous. The V end was cut by 0 bases, the J end by 3 bases, with 12 bases between. The CDR3 contains 16 residues. Germline CDR1 is MRHNA and CDR2 is SNTAGT. This chain's CDR3 is CASSDSRQTPNQPQHF. The DNA for the CDR3 is TGTGCCAGCAGTGACTCGCGGCAGACCCCCAATCAGCCCCAGCATTTT.

This clone was observed a single time. The rearrangement joins TRBV6-1 to TRBJ2-3, with D maybe TRBD2 (5 bases). The CDR3 is made up of 15 amino acids. Germline assignment: CDR1 MNHNS and CDR2 SASEGT. Trimming took 3 bases from V and 0 from J, leaving 10 bases between them. CDR3 sequence: CASSELGVSTDTQYF. CDR3 in DNA: TGTGCCAGCAGTGAGCTGGGAGTTAGCACAGATACGCAGTATTTT.

The rearrangement links TRBV21-1 to TRBJ1-4. TRBV21-1 is annotated as a pseudogene. CDR3 length: 16 residues. Here the CDR3 DNA reads TGTGCCAGCAGCAAAGCGGGGGGGGCTAGGAATGAAAAACTGTTTTTT. It encodes CASSKAGGARNEKLFF.

This sequence joins TRBV11-2 and TRBJ1-1, with D tentatively TRBD1 (6 bases). V dropped 1 base and J dropped 6 bases, with 15 bases sitting between them. CDR1 and CDR2 (germline): SGHAT, FQNNGV. This CDR3 comprises 15 residues. The chain's CDR3 is CASSLATGGGPEAFF. As DNA, the CDR3 is TGTGCCAGCAGCTTAGCGACGGGGGGGGGCCCTGAAGCTTTCTTT.

The chain joins TRBV23-1 to TRBJ1-5; D may be TRBD1 (6 bases). TRBV23-1 is an ORF; its function is uncertain. The CDR3 sequence is 14 residues long. Trimming removed 7 bases from V and 7 bases from J, with 17 bases in between. CDR3 protein: CASTPRTEGQPQHF. In nucleotides, the CDR3 is TGCGCCAGCACCCCTCGGACAGAGGGACAGCCCCAGCATTTT.

This chain connects TRBV18 to TRBJ1-1; tentative D call: TRBD1 (6 bases). Trimming removed 5 bases at V and 1 base at J, with 17 bases between. Germline loops: CDR1 KGHSH, CDR2 LQKENI. The CDR3 spans 16 residues. The DNA for the CDR3 is TGTGCCAGCTCAGGTAATCAGGGGCCGGGGAACACTGAAGCTTTCTTT. Protein product: CASSGNQGPGNTEAFF.

The chain combines TRBV2 with TRBJ2-5, with D possibly being TRBD2 (6 bases). The CDR3 contains 10 residues. Trimming left V 8 bases short and J 5 bases short, with 6 bases between. Germline assignment: CDR1 SNHLY and CDR2 FYNNEI. In DNA, the CDR3 is TGTGCCAGCGGAGGGGAGACCCAGTACTTC. Amino acids: CASGGETQYF.

The chain employs TRBV5-1 and TRBJ2-3; 7 bases fit TRBD2. The CDR3 extends over 16 amino acids. Germline V gene sequence: CDR1 SGHRS, CDR2 YFSETQ. Trimming took 4 bases from V and 6 from J; bases not matched to a gene: 14. CDR3 DNA sequence: TGCGCCAGCAGCCTCCGATCAGGCGGGGGAGGCGATACGCAGTATTTT. This translates into CASSLRSGGGGDTQYF.